This T cell receptor (beta chain) came from a study of blood T cell repertoires in COVID-19 (dated by TCRdb to 2018 to 2020). For the wider study: Samples from collaborators originated in the United States, Italy and Spain and spanned both the acute and convalescent phases of COVID-19. The prospective study material was composed of cDNA or gDNA derived from T cells, B-cell-depleted T cells, or PBMCs. The dataset comprised deeply sampled blood TCRbeta repertoires from subjects exposed to, actively infected with, or recovered from COVID-19. The repertoires were released in a freely available public database intended as a resource for research on the immune response to SARS-CoV-2. Samples were obtained from the ongoing ImmuneRACE study (first 160 participants) and from 1,254 subjects provided by 6 global collaborators. Sample metadata almost always included a de-identified subject ID, COVID-19 status, age in years and sex. Where available, HLA class I and class II types were obtained from metadata supplied by the sample provider rather than from assay-based typing. What the study reported, not specific to this receptor: Clinical and demographic metadata were provided uncurated, with the amount varying by source and participant.

TCRbeta CDR3 regions were amplified from genomic DNA using the immunoSEQ Assay, a bias-controlled multiplex PCR. Processing in the source paper ran as follows. The number of nucleated cells in each sample was estimated by amplification of reference gene primers within the assay. To quantify the absolute abundance of each unique TCRbeta CDR3 rearrangement, sequence reads were collapsed and filtered. For each sample, productive Simpson clonality was calculated as the square root of Simpson's diversity index over productive rearrangements. The immuneACCESS repertoire file appears here via TCRdb, limited to in-frame rearrangements. These files lack a portion of the clones; in checked studies, under half of the deficit traces to unresolved V genes, and the cause of the others is not known. V and J calls and clone size are those listed in that table; D and trimming were worked out from the DNA. The sample table contains tens of thousands of clones; only one count was recorded for over 85% of them. Of the sample, less than 5.5% falls within the top ten clones.

As regards this clone: What antigen it recognizes has not been identified. Per-nucleotide qualities are absent, and no much larger clonotype sits a single base away.

The collaborating institutions used their own protocols to collect whole blood in K2EDTA tubes. For TCRbeta analysis, collaborators shipped samples in one of three forms: frozen whole blood, isolated PBMCs, or DNA extracted from either of those sample types. Inclusive of the bounding cysteine and phenylalanine, the CDR3 is 16 residues long. Only CDR3 DNA remains: 48 bases, in frame from the first base. The germline V gene specifies SGHRS as CDR1 and YFSETQ as CDR2. V and J are trimmed by 0 bases and 9 bases, and the gene matches miss 13 bases of the junction. Here the chain combines TRBV5-1 and TRBJ2-5; a stretch of 8 junction bases matches TRBD2. The source is a human donor in a cohort sampled during active COVID-19. Sequenced material: peripheral blood. In nucleotide form, the sequence is TGCGCCAGCAGCTTGGGCCTGACTAGCGAAATTGTGGCCCAGTACTTC. Translated, this gives CASSLGLTSEIVAQYF.